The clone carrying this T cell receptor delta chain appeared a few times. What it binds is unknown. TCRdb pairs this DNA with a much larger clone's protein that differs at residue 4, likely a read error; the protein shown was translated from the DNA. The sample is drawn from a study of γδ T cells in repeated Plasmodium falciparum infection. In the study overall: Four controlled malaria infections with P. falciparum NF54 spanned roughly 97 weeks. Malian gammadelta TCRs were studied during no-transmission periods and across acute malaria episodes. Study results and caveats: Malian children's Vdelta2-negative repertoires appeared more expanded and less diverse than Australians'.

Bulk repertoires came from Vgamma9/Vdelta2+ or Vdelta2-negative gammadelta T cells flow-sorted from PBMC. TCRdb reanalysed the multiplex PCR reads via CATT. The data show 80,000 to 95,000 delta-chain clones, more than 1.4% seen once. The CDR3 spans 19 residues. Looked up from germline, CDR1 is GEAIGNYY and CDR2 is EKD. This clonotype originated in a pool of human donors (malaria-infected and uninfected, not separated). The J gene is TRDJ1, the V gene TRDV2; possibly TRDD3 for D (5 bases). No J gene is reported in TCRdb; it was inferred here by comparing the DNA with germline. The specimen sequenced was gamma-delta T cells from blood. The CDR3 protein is CACGTLKVGLRPYTDKLIF. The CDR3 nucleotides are TGTGCCTGTGGCACCCTAAAAGTGGGATTGCGACCCTACACCGATAAACTCATCTTT.